A single sample is the source of the 5 T cell receptor beta chains below, sequenced in a study of shared clonotypes between healthy human individuals. Generated by immunoSEQ multiplex PCR, the TCRdb table keeps only in-frame clones and is missing some. The repertoire holds approximately 1,500,000 clones, with roughly 96% as singletons. The specimen was naive CD4+ T cells sorted from blood. As to subset: CD45RA+ positively selected. These receptors all come from a man aged 25-45 years in good health.

With regard to this clone: Other nucleotide sequences in the sample specify the same CDR3. This chain connects TRBV5-1 to TRBJ2-3; D is perhaps TRBD2 (5 bases). The germline V gene encodes CDR1 SGHRS and CDR2 YFSETQ. Between the trimmed V and J ends, which lost 5 bases and 2 bases, there was a span of 6 bases. The CDR3 extends over 12 amino acids. The CDR3 coding sequence is TGCGCCAGCAGAGCGGACACAGATACGCAGTATTTT. Translating it yields CASRADTDTQYF. Complete variable domain (other parts from reference TRBV5-1 and TRBJ2-3): KAGVTQTPRYLIKTRGQQVTLSCSPISGHRSVSWYQQTPGQGLQFLFEYFSETQRNKGNFPGRFSGRQFSNSRSEMNVSTLELGDSALYLCASRADTDTQYFGPGTRLTVL.

The chain links TRBV6-1 to TRBJ2-2, with a weak D call TRBD2 (5 bases). Germline V gene data show CDR1 as MNHNS and CDR2 as SASEGT. The CDR3 spans 15 residues. The V and J ends lost 8 bases and 0 bases respectively, with 13 bases between them. CDR3 region: CASSLAGANTGELFF. DNA of the CDR3: TGTGCCAGCTCCCTGGCGGGCGCGAACACCGGGGAGCTGTTTTTT.

This clone showed up just once. This chain joins TRBV9 and TRBJ1-4; TRBD1 aligns across 9 bases. The CDR3 is 16 amino acids. The ends lost 3 bases at V and 10 bases at J; junction bases unmatched: 13. Germline V gene data show CDR1 as SGDLS and CDR2 as YYNGEE. CDR3 nucleotides: TGTGCCAGCAGCGCAACCGGGACAGGGATTGGCATAAAACTGTTTTTT. Translation: CASSATGTGIGIKLFF.

The chain carries TRBV9 and TRBJ2-3; D is ambiguous. Trimming pared 6 bases from V and 4 bases from J, leaving 12 bases between. Per the germline V gene, CDR1 is SGDLS and CDR2 is YYNGEE. The CDR3 has 13 residues. The CDR3 is CASNPIPADTQYF. The CDR3 region has the DNA TGTGCCAGCAACCCGATCCCGGCAGATACGCAGTATTTT.

This clone was counted between two and nine times. The chain uses TRBV6-1 and TRBJ1-5; D call uncertain. V was trimmed by 2 bases and J by 3 bases, leaving 8 bases between them. CDR1 and CDR2 from the germline V gene are MNHNS and SASEGT. The CDR3 has 14 amino acids. The CDR3 sequence is CASSESRFNQPQHF. Here the CDR3 DNA reads TGTGCCAGCAGTGAATCCCGGTTCAATCAGCCCCAGCATTTT.